The 30 T cell receptor beta chains presented below share a single source sample, sequenced in a study of blood T cell repertoires in COVID-19. The table came from immunoSEQ multiplex PCR; TCRdb's copy has only in-frame clones and leaves some out. The sample gives about 230,000 clones, roughly 86% of which show up once; around 4% is in the top ten. Sequences were obtained from PBMCs or T cells enriched from blood (not recorded which). These receptors originate from a woman aged 30 to 39 with acute COVID-19.

The V call is TRBV5-1, the J call TRBJ1-1; 8 bases are a match to TRBD1. The germline V gene has CDR1 SGHRS and CDR2 YFSETQ. This CDR3 has 15 amino acids. Trimming cost V 1 base and J 5 bases; bases outside gene matches: 7. DNA of the CDR3: TGCGCCAGCAGCTTGAACGGACAGGGACCAACTGAAGCTTTCTTT. Amino acids: CASSLNGQGPTEAFF.

The V and J genes are TRBV11-2 and TRBJ2-1; tentative D call: TRBD2 (6 bases). The V gene lost 2 bases and the J gene lost 4 bases, with 15 bases spanning the gap. Germline CDR1 is SGHAT and CDR2 is FQNNGV. CDR3 size: 16 residues. The CDR3 spells CASSLLANIPYNEQFF. In DNA form, the CDR3 reads TGTGCCAGCAGCTTACTAGCGAACATTCCATACAATGAGCAGTTCTTC.

The chain is built from TRBV11-2 and TRBJ2-5; D uncertain. From germline, CDR1 is SGHAT and CDR2 FQNNGV. The CDR3 has 13 amino acids. Between the trimmed V and J ends, which lost 0 bases and 3 bases, there was a span of 5 bases. The CDR3 DNA is TGTGCCAGCAGCTTAGACCGCGAAGAGACCCAGTACTTC. Amino acids: CASSLDREETQYF.

CDR3 sequence: CASSLIAGYNEQFF. For the CDR3, the DNA is TGTGCCAGCAGCTTAATAGCGGGGTACAATGAGCAGTTCTTC. This chain links TRBV7-3 with TRBJ2-1; 8 bases agree with TRBD2. CDR3 length: 14 residues. J lost 4 bases, V lost 1 base, and 0 bases had no gene match. CDR1 and CDR2 (germline): SGHTA, FQGTGA.

This chain connects TRBV2 to TRBJ2-3, with D possibly TRBD1 on 6 matching bases. This CDR3 region has 14 residues. Deletions cut 5 bases from V and 4 bases from J, with 13 bases between. Germline V gene sequence: CDR1 SNHLY, CDR2 FYNNEI. The CDR3 spells CASSQGKAADTQYF. The DNA of the CDR3 is TGTGCCAGCAGTCAGGGGAAGGCCGCAGATACGCAGTATTTT.

The chain carries TRBV6-5 and TRBJ1-2; perhaps TRBD1 as D (6 bases). The CDR3 covers 15 residues. V shed 3 bases and J shed 5 bases, with 16 bases lying between them. The germline V gene has CDR1 MNHEY and CDR2 SVGAGI. CDR3 sequence: CASSYAGGPTYGYTF. The CDR3 bases are TGTGCCAGCAGTTATGCTGGGGGCCCCACTTATGGCTACACCTTC.

The J gene is TRBJ1-5, the V gene TRBV19; 8 bases map to TRBD1. V lost 7 bases to trimming and J lost 4 bases; unmatched junction nucleotides: 9. There are 15 residues in the CDR3. Germline loops: CDR1 LNHDA, CDR2 SQIVND (reference sequence). CDR3 protein: CASTAGDRLNQPQHF. The CDR3 nucleotides read TGTGCCAGTACCGCGGGGGACAGGCTTAATCAGCCCCAGCATTTT.

The chain joins TRBV3-1 (or the pseudogene TRBV3-2) to TRBJ2-3; 15 positions match TRBD2. The CDR3 runs 21 residues. After removal of 2 bases from V and 6 bases from J, the junction contained 18 bases not matched to a gene. Germline loops: CDR1 LGHDT, CDR2 YNNKEL (reference sequence). This CDR3 is CASSQPRTSGGAGSMADTQYF. In nucleotides, the CDR3 is TGTGCCAGCAGCCAACCACGGACTAGCGGGGGGGCAGGGTCGATGGCGGATACGCAGTATTTT.

The V call is TRBV5-4, the J call TRBJ2-2, with 9 positions matching TRBD2. This CDR3 spans 16 amino acids. The germline V gene encodes CDR1 SGHNT and CDR2 YYREEE (reference sequence). V was pared by 4 bases and J by 7 bases, with 11 bases of the junction left unmatched. The CDR3 here is CASSPEGGGAGGELFF. DNA for the CDR3: TGTGCCAGCAGCCCCGAGGGCGGGGGGGCAGGCGGGGAGCTGTTTTTT. Supplemented by reference TRBV5-4 and TRBJ2-2, the full variable domain reads ETGVTQSPTHLIKTRGQQVTLRCSSQSGHNTVSWYQQALGQGPQFIFQYYREEENGRGNFPPRFSGLQFPNYSSELNVNALELDDSALYLCASSPEGGGAGGELFFGEGSRLTVL.

V and J are TRBV7-8 and TRBJ1-3; unclear D gene. Germline CDR1 and CDR2: SGHVS and FQNEAQ. V gave up 2 bases and J gave up 0 bases, with 11 bases separating them. There are 16 residues in the CDR3. CDR3: CASSLTTSHSGNTIYF. The CDR3, as DNA: TGTGCCAGCAGCTTAACCACATCACACTCTGGAAACACCATATATTTT.

V usage is TRBV19 and J usage is TRBJ2-5, with TRBD2 matching over 10 bases. With 3 bases clipped from V and 2 bases from J, the junction kept 3 bases outside the gene matches. The CDR3 length is 15 residues. Germline CDR1 reads LNHDA; CDR2 reads SQIVND (reference sequence). CDR3 coding DNA: TGTGCCAGTAGTATCCTAGCGGGGGTACAAGAGACCCAGTACTTC. This sequence encodes CASSILAGVQETQYF.

Concerning this clone itself: Being one base from a much bigger clone, this may be a read error. The chain carries TRBV5-4 and TRBJ2-3; 11 positions agree with TRBD2. The J segment lost 1 base and the V segment lost 5 bases, leaving 0 bases of the junction unmatched. This CDR3 has 14 residues. CDR1 and CDR2 (germline): SGHNT, YYREEE (reference sequence). The DNA of the CDR3 is TGTGCCAGCAGTAGCGGGGGGGGCACAGATACGCAGTATTTT. Encoded protein: CASSSGGGTDTQYF.

V usage is TRBV4-1 and J usage is TRBJ2-5; 8 nucleotides align to TRBD2. CDR1 is MGHRA and CDR2 is YSYEKL in the germline V gene. V shed 2 bases, J shed 5 bases, and the junction held 13 bases outside the gene matches. The CDR3 sequence is 17 residues long. The CDR3 sequence is CASSQPTPGTGGETQYF. Written as DNA, the CDR3 is TGCGCCAGCAGCCAACCAACACCTGGGACGGGGGGGGAGACCCAGTACTTC.

This chain uses TRBV4-3 with TRBJ1-2; 8 bases are shared with TRBD1. This CDR3 has 17 residues. V shed 4 bases and J 8 bases; nucleotides not matched to a gene: 18. Germline lookup yields CDR1 LGHNA and CDR2 YSLEER. Here the CDR3 DNA reads TGCGCCAGCAGCCCCTCCGGACAGGGAGCTCTCCTATCGGGCTACACCTTC. As protein: CASSPSGQGALLSGYTF.

V usage is TRBV24-1 and J usage is TRBJ2-1; the match to TRBD1 covers 10 bases. The CDR3 is 16 residues long. The germline V gene encodes CDR1 KGHDR and CDR2 SFDVKD. The junction had 8 bases not matched to a gene; V was cut back by 4 bases and J by 6 bases. The CDR3 reads CATSDAGQGGGNEQFF. In DNA form, the CDR3 reads TGTGCCACCAGTGACGCTGGACAGGGGGGTGGCAATGAGCAGTTCTTC.

The V call is TRBV7-2, the J call TRBJ2-5; maybe TRBD1 (5 bases). Trimming removed 6 bases from V and 1 base from J, with 12 bases in between. Germline V lookup: CDR1 SGHTA, CDR2 FQGNSA. The CDR3 sequence is 14 residues long. This chain's CDR3 is CASRGAAFQETQYF. The CDR3 DNA follows: TGTGCCAGCAGAGGGGCAGCCTTCCAAGAGACCCAGTACTTC.

The chain has TRBV19 and TRBJ2-7; TRBD1 aligns across 11 bases. The CDR3 length is 15 residues. The V and J ends lost 5 bases and 5 bases, in that order; junction bases with no gene match: 8. Germline CDR1 and CDR2: LNHDA and SQIVND (reference sequence). CDR3 loop: CASSPFGQGANEQYF. CDR3 nucleotide sequence: TGTGCCAGTAGTCCATTCGGACAGGGGGCAAACGAGCAGTACTTC.

This chain uses TRBV19 with TRBJ1-2; the match to TRBD1 covers 7 bases. Per the germline V gene, CDR1 is LNHDA and CDR2 is SQIVND (reference sequence). The CDR3 has 13 residues. V was pared by 10 bases and J by 4 bases, with 9 bases of the junction left unmatched. This chain's CDR3 is CAIKRDSTYGYTF. Here the CDR3 DNA reads TGTGCCATCAAAAGGGACAGCACCTATGGCTACACCTTC.

The chain joins TRBV2 to TRBJ2-7; TRBD2 aligns across 7 bases. Losses at the gene ends were 8 bases for V and 2 bases for J; bases not matched to a gene: 6. This CDR3 is 13 amino acids long. Germline CDR1 and CDR2: SNHLY and FYNNEI. The CDR3 nucleotides are TGTGCCAGCGCCGCCGGGACTACCTACGAGCAGTACTTC. This codes for CASAAGTTYEQYF.

The chain has TRBV7-2 and TRBJ2-6; 9 bases line up with TRBD2. Germline lookup yields CDR1 SGHTA and CDR2 FQGNSA. The CDR3 covers 18 residues. After removal of 2 bases from V and 0 bases from J, the junction contained 5 bases not matched to a gene. CDR3 protein: CASSLLGSGGSGANVLTF. CDR3 DNA: TGTGCCAGCAGCTTACTGGGTAGCGGGGGCTCTGGGGCCAACGTCCTGACTTTC.

This clone was picked up one time. The gene calls are TRBV27 and TRBJ2-7, with 7 bases aligning to TRBD1. The CDR3 extends over 15 amino acids. The ends lost 5 bases at V and 2 bases at J; junction bases unmatched: 9. Germline V gene data show CDR1 as MNHEY and CDR2 as SMNVEV (reference sequence). The CDR3 is CASSLQTGNTYEQYF. CDR3 coding DNA: TGTGCCAGCAGTCTACAGACAGGGAACACCTACGAGCAGTACTTC.

The chain employs TRBV4-1 and TRBJ1-1; D not resolved. CDR3 length: 11 residues. Germline lookup yields CDR1 MGHRA and CDR2 YSYEKL. V shed 10 bases and J shed 4 bases, with 10 bases lying between them. CDR3 nucleotide sequence: TGCGCCACCTCCCAGGCCACTGAAGCTTTCTTT. Protein: CATSQATEAFF.

The rearrangement joins TRBV29-1 to TRBJ1-2; D gene ambiguous. CDR3 length: 13 residues. The germline CDR1 and CDR2 sequences are SQVTM and ANQGSEA. V shed 3 bases and J shed 8 bases, with 16 bases lying between them. The CDR3 sequence is CSVDWAVGRGYTF. CDR3 nucleotides: TGCAGCGTTGATTGGGCCGTTGGCAGGGGCTACACCTTC.

In its sample, this clone was seen once. V usage is TRBV28 and J usage is TRBJ1-4; D is uncertain. The CDR3 is 13 amino acids. Per germline, CDR1 MDHEN and CDR2 SYDVKM. V shed 10 bases and J shed 8 bases, with 17 bases lying between them. The CDR3 reads CATTPAGPEKLFF. CDR3 DNA sequence: TGTGCCACCACCCCAGCGGGCCCCGAAAAACTGTTTTTT. Variable domain in full (rest from reference TRBV28 and TRBJ1-4): DVKVTQSSRYLVKRTGEKVFLECVQDMDHENMFWYRQDPGLGLRLIYFSYDVKMKEKGDIPEGYSVSREKKERFSLILESASTNQTSMYLCATTPAGPEKLFFGSGTQLSVL.

The chain has TRBV10-1 and TRBJ2-1; D gene uncertain. The V end lost 3 bases, the J end lost 6 bases, and 9 bases lay between the germline ends. The CDR3 has 13 residues. CDR1 and CDR2 (germline): WNHNN, SYGVQD (reference sequence). The CDR3 loop is CASSERTGNEQFF. In nucleotides, the CDR3 is TGCGCCAGCAGTGAAAGAACGGGCAATGAGCAGTTCTTC.

The genes are TRBV7-2 and TRBJ1-5; D is perhaps TRBD1 (6 bases). The CDR3 is made up of 15 amino acids. Trimming cost V 7 bases and J 3 bases, with 16 bases left between them. CDR1 is SGHTA, CDR2 FQGNSA, per germline. As DNA, the CDR3 is TGTGCCAGCAAACAGGGTGGGGGGGTCAATCAGCCCCAGCATTTT. It encodes CASKQGGGVNQPQHF.

The chain couples TRBV10-2 to TRBJ1-4; 7 bases align to TRBD1. The CDR3 covers 13 residues. V trimming: 10 bases; J trimming: 7 bases; junction bases outside the gene matches: 9. Germline V gene lookup returns CDR1 WSHSY and CDR2 SAAADI. The CDR3 is CATRQGLREKLFF. DNA of the CDR3: TGCGCCACCCGACAGGGTCTCCGTGAAAAACTGTTTTTT.

Here the CDR3 reads CASSRTETNYGYTF. DNA for the CDR3: TGTGCCAGCAGCAGGACAGAGACTAACTATGGCTACACCTTC. The gene calls are TRBV7-9 and TRBJ1-2; D perhaps matches TRBD1 (6 bases). The V end was cut by 5 bases, the J end by 0 bases, with 10 bases between. CDR1 SEHNR and CDR2 FQNEAQ come from the germline V gene (reference sequence). This CDR3 is 14 amino acids long.

The V and J genes are TRBV5-1 and TRBJ1-5; 9 bases are a match to TRBD1. The CDR3 is 13 amino acids. Germline CDR1 is SGHRS and CDR2 is YFSETQ. V dropped 4 bases and J dropped 7; count of bases not matched to a gene: 3. CDR3 region: CASSPGQGQPQHF. Written as DNA, the CDR3 is TGCGCCAGCAGCCCGGGACAGGGACAGCCCCAGCATTTT.

This clone was seen just once. V gene TRBV9 combines with J gene TRBJ1-1; D not certain. The CDR3 loop spans 13 amino acids. V lost 2 bases to trimming and J lost 11 bases, with 16 bases between them. Germline V CDR1 and CDR2: SGDLS, YYNGEE. The CDR3 region is CASSVEYSEKAFF. CDR3 coding DNA: TGTGCCAGCAGCGTGGAGTATTCTGAGAAGGCTTTCTTT.